The present T cell receptor (beta chain) was sequenced within a study of human thymus T cells. Only in-frame clones appear in the TCRdb table, and some are missing; sequencing was by immunoSEQ multiplex PCR. The sample has some 80,000 clones; 95% to 98% are singletons. This clone turned up a few times. It was from resections taken during corrective heart surgery that the thymus tissue came. The receptor was derived from a boy younger than two with a congenital heart defect but otherwise immunologically healthy. What was sequenced was thymus tissue.

Here the CDR3 reads CASSDGQGRTGELFF. The CDR3 nucleotides read TGTGCCAGCAGTGACGGCCAGGGGAGGACCGGGGAGCTGTTTTTT. The chain carries TRBV6-4 and TRBJ2-2, with D perhaps assigned TRBD1 or TRBD2 (6 bases each). The V gene's germline CDR1 is MRHNA and CDR2 SNTAGT. This CDR3 has 15 amino acids. The ends were cut back, 2 bases at V and 5 bases at J, with 12 bases in the middle.